This TCR beta chain was captured by sequencing in a study of T-cell reconstitution after alpha-beta-depleted transplantation in children listed by TCRdb under 2016. Turning to the overall study: Using TCR repertoire profiling, the study quantitatively followed how T-cell immune reconstitution unfolded in children after TCRalphabeta/CD19-depleted allogeneic hematopoietic cell transplantation. Study-wide findings and limitations: The high TCRbeta diversity at day 60 in some patients was ascribed to recipient T cells and intrathymic progenitors that had survived conditioning. The apparently early alphabetaT-cell count recovery about two months after transplant was reportedly dependent on only several hundred rapidly expanded clones derived from non-depleted graft cells. Over subsequent months, a decline in hyperexpanded clone frequencies was noted, and after one year, T-cell counts and TCRbeta diversity were mostly ascribed to newly produced T cells.

The sample's treatment or condition label, in plain terms: allogeneic hematopoietic cell transplantation with graft depleted of TCRalphabeta T cells and CD19 B cells. TCRalphabeta/CD19-depleted allogeneic hematopoietic cell grafts were given to the transplant recipients, all of whom were children. For this chain, trimming is 5 bases at the V end and 4 bases at the J end, and the number of junction bases without a gene match is 3. From cysteine to phenylalanine, the CDR3 is 13 amino acids long. Here the CDR3 DNA is all that survives: 39 bases in frame from base 1. In the germline V gene (reference sequence), CDR1 corresponds to DFQATT and CDR2 to SNEGSKA. Receptor amplification or capture employed PCR. Reads for this sample came from an Illumina HiSeq 2500. TCR libraries were prepared with molecular barcoding, using unique molecular identifiers to normalize TCRbeta repertoire quantification. TCRdb took the public reads, trimmed them with fastp at Q25, ran MiXCR for clone calling and kept in-frame beta chains. Under each unique CDR3 protein, matching rows form one entry showing the most common genes and DNA. Across this sample there are about a million distinct CDR3 sequences, with about 29% seen only once. Around 30% of the sample lies in the top ten.

Note on this clonotype: What this receptor recognizes is not known. Nothing much larger sits one base from this clone, and base qualities are not available.

This TCR was sampled from a boy younger than two who had a stem cell transplant for SCID, so the T cells may come from the graft donor. The chain is encoded by TRBV20-1 joined to TRBJ2-1, and 9 junction bases match TRBD2. Here the sequenced sample was PBMCs, mostly from graft donor cells, taken 360 days after TCRalphabeta/CD19-depleted stem cell transplant. The DNA sequence is given as TGCAGTGCTTTAGCGGGGGCGTACAATGAGCAGTTCTTC. It is translated as CSALAGAYNEQFF.